The 3 T cell receptor beta chains listed next were all sequenced from one sample in a study of T cells in placental villitis. Overall study findings and caveats: Villitis of unknown etiology placentae had higher clonality than controls, median about 0.059 versus 0.0061.

The immunoSEQ assay was v4. Sequencing used immunoSEQ multiplex PCR; TCRdb keeps in-frame clones, though not all of them. The sample holds roughly 980 clones, around nine tenths seen once. What these receptors recognize is not known. Sequenced input: placental tissue containing maternal and fetal cells. Every receptor here comes from a human patient with villitis of unknown etiology; the placental T cells may come from both mother and fetus.

The J gene is TRBJ2-3, the V gene TRBV12-5, with 15 bases lining up with TRBD2. CDR1 LGHNT and CDR2 FRNRAP come from the germline V gene. This CDR3 has 17 residues. V shed 4 bases, J shed 8 bases, and the junction held 10 bases outside the gene matches. The CDR3 bases are TGTGCTAGTGGTTATACCCGGACTAGCGGGGGGGCAGGTACGCAGTATTTT. Protein product: CASGYTRTSGGAGTQYF.

The chain employs TRBV27 and TRBJ1-1; D perhaps matches TRBD1 (5 bases). The germline CDR1 and CDR2 sequences are MNHEY and SMNVEV (reference sequence). Trimming pared 4 bases from V and 1 base from J, leaving 7 bases between. The CDR3 contains 13 residues. As DNA, the CDR3 is TGTGCCAGCAGTTCAGGGAGGAACACTGAAGCTTTCTTT. It specifies CASSSGRNTEAFF.

V is TRBV9 and J is TRBJ1-2; D is ambiguous. Trimming pared 4 bases from V and 6 bases from J, leaving 10 bases between. Germline assignment: CDR1 SGDLS and CDR2 YYNGEE. The CDR3 totals 12 residues. The CDR3 DNA is TGTGCCAGCAGCTCCGGACTGGATGGCTACACCTTC. This gives the protein CASSSGLDGYTF.